This TCR beta chain was sequenced for a study of T cell responses to AZD1222 COVID-19 vaccine. Study observations and caveats: The donors showed a predominance of white British ancestry and of females, with possible underestimation of clonal diversity. Nearly half of spike-specific TCRs reportedly go after variant regions that carry no mutations. Repertoires were sampled only after the peak T cell response. Increases in Spike-specific TCR breadth and depth were seen after two AZD1222 doses.

Germline V lookup: CDR1 LGHDT, CDR2 YNNKEL (reference sequence). CDR3 length equals 14 residues. Trimming pared 4 bases from V and 0 bases from J, leaving 7 bases between. TCRdb keeps only in-frame clones here, not all; method: immunoSEQ multiplex PCR. The data show around 75,000 clones, with 70% to 90% seen just once and roughly 10% held by the top ten. This clone appeared a single time. Its antigen remains unknown. V and J are TRBV3-1 (or the pseudogene TRBV3-2) and TRBJ1-3; D unclear. Source: peripheral blood, taken 28 days after the second dose of the MenACWY control vaccine. This TCR was recovered from an adult who received the MenACWY meningococcal vaccine as a control. The CDR3 sequence: CASSPGFSGNTIYF. CDR3 sequence (DNA): TGTGCCAGCAGCCCAGGTTTCTCTGGAAACACCATATATTTT.